These 24 T cell receptor beta chains came from one sample sequenced in a study of shared clonotypes between healthy human individuals. Here immunoSEQ multiplex PCR was the method, and the copy in TCRdb shows in-frame clones only, minus some. The table has 1.5 million to 1.9 million clones, 95% to 99% seen once. The sample taken for sequencing was naive CD4+ T cells sorted from blood. Subset noted: CD45RA+ positively selected. These receptors came from a man aged 30-40 years in good health.

The chain joins TRBV28 to TRBJ1-2; TRBD1 is a possible D gene (6 bases). The V end was cut by 6 bases, the J end by 8 bases, with 16 bases between. Germline-derived CDR1 and CDR2 are MDHEN and SYDVKM. The CDR3 sequence is 13 residues long. CDR3 in amino acids: CASSLYRVRGYTF. The CDR3, as DNA: TGTGCCAGCAGCCTCTACAGGGTGAGGGGCTACACCTTC.

J is TRBJ2-1 and V is TRBV10-3, with 9 bases identical to TRBD1. Germline V gene sequence: CDR1 ENHRY, CDR2 SYGVKD. The V and J ends lost 1 base and 8 bases, in that order; junction bases with no gene match: 15. CDR3 length: 18 amino acids. The chain's CDR3 is CAISEWEGGTGPFHEQFF. In DNA, the CDR3 is TGTGCCATCAGTGAGTGGGAAGGCGGGACAGGGCCGTTTCATGAGCAGTTCTTC.

This chain uses TRBV25-1 with TRBJ1-2; D gene uncertain. Germline CDR1 is MGHDK and CDR2 is SYGVNS. Trimming removed 1 base at V and 4 bases at J, with 7 bases between. This CDR3 is built from 13 residues. CDR3 DNA sequence: TGTGCCAGCAGTGAATCCATATTCTATGGCTACACCTTC. It yields the protein CASSESIFYGYTF.

The J gene is TRBJ2-2, the V gene TRBV10-3, with 8 positions matching TRBD1. The CDR3 totals 18 residues. Losses at the gene ends were 4 bases for V and 5 bases for J; bases not matched to a gene: 15. From germline, CDR1 is ENHRY and CDR2 SYGVKD. The CDR3 DNA reads TGTGCCATCAGTGTCAGGGGGCATCCGAGAGATATAACCGGGGAGCTGTTTTTT. It translates to CAISVRGHPRDITGELFF.

The chain employs TRBV5-1 and TRBJ2-7; tentative D call: TRBD1 (7 bases). CDR1 and CDR2 from the germline V gene are SGHRS and YFSETQ. V dropped 4 bases and J dropped 5 bases, with 19 bases sitting between them. This CDR3 comprises 15 residues. As DNA, the CDR3 is TGCGCCAGCAGCCGGGGGCGACAGGGTAGCGACGAGCAGTACTTC. Translated: CASSRGRQGSDEQYF.

V gene TRBV27 combines with J gene TRBJ2-2; D call uncertain. V lost 5 bases and J 3 bases, leaving 13 bases between the germline ends. Germline loops: CDR1 MNHEY, CDR2 SMNVEV (reference sequence). This CDR3 region has 15 residues. The CDR3, as DNA: TGTGCCAGCAGTCCTTGGAATACTTACACCGGGGAGCTGTTTTTT. The encoded protein is CASSPWNTYTGELFF.

The CDR3 is CASSRQSLAKNIQYF. In nucleotides, the CDR3 is TGTGCCAGTAGTCGACAGTCCCTAGCCAAAAACATTCAGTACTTC. The chain links TRBV19 to TRBJ2-4, with D perhaps matching TRBD1 (5 bases). V shed 5 bases and J shed 0 bases, with 11 bases lying between them. Germline V lookup: CDR1 LNHDA, CDR2 SQIVND (reference sequence). The CDR3 spans 15 residues. Combining the CDR3 with reference TRBV19 and TRBJ2-4 gives the whole variable domain DGGITQSPKYLFRKEGQNVTLSCEQNLNHDAMYWYRQDPGQGLRLIYYSQIVNDFQKGDIAEGYSVSREKKESFPLTVTSAQKNPTAFYLCASSRQSLAKNIQYFGAGTRLSVL.

The chain links TRBV5-4 to TRBJ2-1; the match to TRBD2 covers 9 bases. Trimming removed 1 base from V and 10 bases from J; junction bases left unmatched: 12. CDR1 SGHNT and CDR2 YYREEE come from the germline V gene (reference sequence). The CDR3 loop spans 16 amino acids. The CDR3 DNA sequence: TGTGCCAGCAGCTTGAAACTAGCGGGCCAGGGGAACGAGCAGTTCTTC. It translates to CASSLKLAGQGNEQFF.

This chain uses TRBV19 with TRBJ2-1; 7 bases are shared with TRBD1. The CDR3 has 13 residues. Germline V lookup: CDR1 LNHDA, CDR2 SQIVND (reference sequence). The junction had 5 bases not matched to a gene; V was cut back by 9 bases and J by 3 bases. Here the CDR3 reads CASRTGLYNEQFF. CDR3 coding DNA: TGTGCCAGCAGGACAGGACTCTACAATGAGCAGTTCTTC.

The chain is built from TRBV7-6 and TRBJ2-1, with a possible D match to TRBD1 (7 bases). Trimming shortened V by 5 bases and J by 2 bases, and 22 bases separated the two germline ends. The CDR3 consists of 18 residues. The V gene's germline CDR1 is SGHVS and CDR2 FNYEAQ. The CDR3 DNA reads TGTGCCAGCAGCCCAATTAGGGGGCGGGGAAAAACCTACAATGAGCAGTTCTTC. Its protein product is CASSPIRGRGKTYNEQFF.

This chain uses TRBV4-1 with TRBJ1-4, with 9 bases that match TRBD1. The junction had 7 bases not matched to a gene; V was cut back by 4 bases and J by 4 bases. CDR1 MGHRA and CDR2 YSYEKL come from the germline V gene. The length of the CDR3 is 16 residues. CDR3 residues: CASSRNPGQGNEKLFF. For the CDR3, the DNA is TGCGCCAGCAGCCGCAACCCGGGACAGGGTAATGAAAAACTGTTTTTT.

The rearrangement links TRBV27 to TRBJ2-3, with D possibly being TRBD2 (6 bases). Trimming cost V 1 base and J 1 base, with 12 bases left between them. The germline gives CDR1 MNHEY, CDR2 SMNVEV (reference sequence). The CDR3 is 16 amino acids. CDR3 sequence reads: CASSLLVRGGTDTQYF. The CDR3 DNA follows: TGTGCCAGCAGTTTATTGGTTCGCGGGGGCACAGATACGCAGTATTTT.

The rearrangement joins TRBV29-1 to TRBJ2-7, with D possibly being TRBD1 or TRBD2 (5 bases each). V was pared by 6 bases and J by 2 bases, with 8 bases between. Germline CDR1 reads SQVTM; CDR2 reads ANQGSEA. The CDR3 has 11 residues. The CDR3 sequence is CSVGPAYEQYF. Written as DNA, the CDR3 is TGCAGCGTGGGACCGGCCTACGAGCAGTACTTC.

V and J are TRBV9 and TRBJ2-2, with 15 bases matching TRBD2. V lost 4 bases to trimming and J lost 3 bases; unmatched junction nucleotides: 7. Germline CDR1 is SGDLS and CDR2 is YYNGEE. The CDR3 totals 18 residues. The CDR3 sequence is CASSSGTSGRIDTGELFF. The CDR3 nucleotides read TGTGCCAGCAGCTCCGGGACTAGCGGGAGGATTGACACCGGGGAGCTGTTTTTT.

CDR3 protein: CASSSLFQDTQYF. Here the CDR3 DNA reads TGCGCCAGCAGCTCCCTTTTCCAAGATACGCAGTATTTT. The rearrangement uses TRBV5-1 and TRBJ2-3; the D is unclear. The V gene's germline CDR1 is SGHRS and CDR2 YFSETQ. The CDR3 covers 13 residues. V dropped 3 bases and J dropped 5 bases, with 10 bases sitting between them.

The chain has TRBV19 and TRBJ2-6, with D possibly being TRBD1 or TRBD2 (5 bases each). From germline, CDR1 is LNHDA and CDR2 SQIVND (reference sequence). Trimming left V 4 bases short and J 0 bases short, with 16 bases between. This CDR3 is built from 18 residues. CDR3: CASSKGPKVDSGANVLTF. DNA for the CDR3: TGTGCCAGTAGTAAGGGACCCAAAGTTGACTCTGGGGCCAACGTCCTGACTTTC.

V and J are TRBV27 and TRBJ2-1, with TRBD2 matching over 7 bases. The V and J ends lost 4 bases and 7 bases, in that order; junction bases with no gene match: 4. CDR1 MNHEY and CDR2 SMNVEV come from the germline V gene (reference sequence). The CDR3 has 13 amino acids. The CDR3 DNA is TGTGCCAGCAGTTCGCTAGCGGAAAATGAGCAGTTCTTC. Protein: CASSSLAENEQFF.

This chain links TRBV27 with TRBJ2-1; a weak D match, TRBD1 (5 bases). The CDR3 is 15 residues long. Deletions cut 0 bases from V and 8 bases from J, with 14 bases between. CDR1 and CDR2 from the germline V gene are MNHEY and SMNVEV (reference sequence). Written as DNA, the CDR3 is TGTGCCAGCAGTTTATCCCCGACAGTATACGATGAGCAGTTCTTC. Its protein product is CASSLSPTVYDEQFF.

The chain has TRBV5-1 and TRBJ2-1, with D possibly TRBD1 on 5 matching bases. CDR1 is SGHRS, CDR2 YFSETQ, per germline. V was shortened by 0 bases and J by 0 bases, with 13 bases between the two germline ends. The CDR3 consists of 17 residues. DNA for the CDR3: TGCGCCAGCAGCTTGGCCCCTAGTGACAGCTCCTACAATGAGCAGTTCTTC. It codes for CASSLAPSDSSYNEQFF.

The genes are TRBV19 and TRBJ1-1, with unresolved D. Per the germline V gene, CDR1 is LNHDA and CDR2 is SQIVND (reference sequence). CDR3 length equals 13 residues. V lost 7 bases and J 2 bases, leaving 11 bases between the germline ends. The CDR3 reads CASNKGRNTEAFF. The CDR3 bases are TGTGCCAGTAATAAAGGCCGTAACACTGAAGCTTTCTTT.

The chain couples TRBV30 to TRBJ1-2, with 10 bases matching TRBD1. With V trimmed by 4 bases and J by 7 bases, 6 bases remained unmatched. The length of the CDR3 is 13 residues. Germline CDR1 reads GTSNPN; CDR2 reads SVGIG (reference sequence). The CDR3 bases are TGTGCCTGGACCGTAGGGACAGGGGTTGGCTACACCTTC. Amino acids: CAWTVGTGVGYTF.

The chain has TRBV5-4 and TRBJ2-7; no definite D call. The CDR3 contains 15 residues. Trimming took 3 bases from V and 2 from J, leaving 15 bases between them. Germline V CDR1 and CDR2: SGHNT, YYREEE (reference sequence). In DNA, the CDR3 is TGTGCCAGCAGCTCGAAGAGTGGGCAGACCTACGAGCAGTACTTC. Its protein product is CASSSKSGQTYEQYF.

The rearrangement uses TRBV7-9 and TRBJ2-7; D gene uncertain. The CDR3 runs to 14 residues. V was shortened by 4 bases and J by 6 bases, with 16 bases between the two germline ends. Looked up from germline, CDR1 is SEHNR and CDR2 is FQNEAQ (reference sequence). As DNA, the CDR3 is TGTGCCAGCAGCTCTCTCGGTTACGCGCGCGAGCAGTACTTC. Its translation is CASSSLGYAREQYF.

Comment on this clone: Distinct nucleotide sequences in the sample also encode this CDR3. The rearrangement joins TRBV28 to TRBJ1-1; the D gene is possibly TRBD1 (5 bases). Germline assignment: CDR1 MDHEN and CDR2 SYDVKM. The CDR3 extends over 15 amino acids. The ends were cut back, 5 bases at V and 1 base at J, with 14 bases in the middle. CDR3 sequence reads: CASSPPRGWNTEAFF. The CDR3, as DNA: TGTGCCAGCAGTCCGCCTCGGGGCTGGAACACTGAAGCTTTCTTT.